The 30 T cell receptor beta chains below were found in one sample sequenced in a study of shared T cell receptors in the human thymus. Libraries were prepared by immunoSEQ multiplex PCR; TCRdb keeps only in-frame clonotypes and omits some of them. The sample lists hundreds of thousands of clones; around 93% were seen once. The sample taken for sequencing was thymocytes. Receptors originate from a human donor.

The gene calls are TRBV9 and TRBJ2-3; 8 bases align to TRBD1. Germline CDR1 reads SGDLS; CDR2 reads YYNGEE. The ends lost 4 bases at V and 3 bases at J; junction bases unmatched: 10. CDR3 size: 16 residues. CDR3 nucleotide sequence: TGTGCCAGCAGCCCCCAGGACAGGGATCCGACAGATACGCAGTATTTT. Its protein product is CASSPQDRDPTDTQYF.

V usage is TRBV28 and J usage is TRBJ2-1; 10 bases match TRBD2. Germline V lookup: CDR1 MDHEN, CDR2 SYDVKM. CDR3 length: 17 amino acids. Trimming took 2 bases from V and 8 from J; bases not matched to a gene: 12. Here the CDR3 DNA reads TGTGCCAGCAGTTTACTCGGACTAGCGGCTATTGGCGATGAGCAGTTCTTC. Its translation: CASSLLGLAAIGDEQFF.

The chain combines TRBV6-5 with TRBJ2-1; no clear D. CDR1 MNHEY and CDR2 SVGAGI come from the germline V gene. This CDR3 comprises 13 residues. V was pared by 0 bases and J by 3 bases, with 3 bases between. The CDR3 nucleotides read TGTGCCAGCAGTTACTCGATCTACAATGAGCAGTTCTTC. Translation: CASSYSIYNEQFF.

This chain uses TRBV6-4 with TRBJ2-6, with D perhaps matching TRBD1 or TRBD2 (5 bases each). The CDR3 totals 17 residues. Germline CDR1 reads MRHNA; CDR2 reads SNTAGT. Deletions cut 0 bases from V and 0 bases from J, with 9 bases between. The CDR3, as DNA: TGTGCCAGCAGTGACTCTCCGAGGGGCTCTGGGGCCAACGTCCTGACTTTC. Its translation: CASSDSPRGSGANVLTF.

J is TRBJ2-2 and V is TRBV6-4; D is unresolved. CDR3 length: 14 residues. Between the trimmed V and J ends, which lost 0 bases and 6 bases, there was a span of 8 bases. In germline, CDR1 is MRHNA, CDR2 SNTAGT. CDR3 in amino acids: CASSDSKGPGELFF. DNA of the CDR3: TGTGCCAGCAGTGACTCGAAGGGTCCCGGGGAGCTGTTTTTT.

This chain joins TRBV28 and TRBJ2-7; possible D gene TRBD2, 6 bases. Germline CDR1 MDHEN, CDR2 SYDVKM. The CDR3 sequence is 14 residues long. V dropped 6 bases and J dropped 2 bases, with 14 bases sitting between them. CDR3 nucleotides: TGTGCCAGCAGCCAAGTCGGGACTCCCTACGAGCAGTACTTC. As protein: CASSQVGTPYEQYF.

The gene calls are TRBV5-4 and TRBJ2-1, with D possibly called TRBD1 or TRBD2 (5 bases each). Trimming left V 1 base short and J 5 bases short, with 13 bases between. CDR3 length: 15 residues. Germline CDR1 SGHNT, CDR2 YYREEE (reference sequence). In DNA form, the CDR3 reads TGTGCCAGCAGCTTGTTGGGGACGGATAACAATGAGCAGTTCTTC. Its translation is CASSLLGTDNNEQFF.

The chain's CDR3 is CASSEPGHPYGYTF. The CDR3 DNA is TGTGCCAGCAGTGAACCGGGACACCCGTATGGCTACACCTTC. The J gene is TRBJ1-2, the V gene TRBV27; D may be TRBD1 (6 bases). Germline CDR1 MNHEY, CDR2 SMNVEV (reference sequence). V dropped 5 bases and J dropped 5 bases, with 15 bases sitting between them. The CDR3 has 14 residues.

Here the CDR3 reads CASNFGGTSGHAGTDTQYF. The CDR3 region has the DNA TGTGCCAGTAACTTCGGAGGGACTAGCGGGCACGCGGGGACAGATACGCAGTATTTT. The chain has TRBV19 and TRBJ2-3; the match to TRBD2 covers 12 bases. With 7 bases clipped from V and 3 bases from J, the junction kept 17 bases outside the gene matches. The CDR3 sequence is 19 residues long. From germline, CDR1 is LNHDA and CDR2 SQIVND (reference sequence).

The chain uses TRBV4-1 and TRBJ1-5; D gene ambiguous. Trimming removed 0 bases at V and 0 bases at J, with 21 bases between. Looked up from germline, CDR1 is MGHRA and CDR2 is YSYEKL. The CDR3 extends over 20 amino acids. The CDR3 bases are TGCGCCAGCAGCCAAGATCGTCGTGGTATCCAGCTAGTTAGCAATCAGCCCCAGCATTTT. It encodes CASSQDRRGIQLVSNQPQHF.

This clone came up once. The chain uses TRBV27 and TRBJ2-2, with 12 bases matching TRBD1. The J segment lost 5 bases and the V segment lost 5 bases, leaving 12 bases of the junction unmatched. This CDR3 contains 18 residues. Germline assignment: CDR1 MNHEY and CDR2 SMNVEV (reference sequence). CDR3 bases: TGTGCCAGCAGTCCAGAACGGGACAGGGGGCGCCGAACCGGGGAGCTGTTTTTT. Translated: CASSPERDRGRRTGELFF.

The V and J genes are TRBV6-1 and TRBJ2-1, with D unresolved. V gave up 0 bases and J gave up 10 bases, with 4 bases separating them. CDR1 is MNHNS, CDR2 SASEGT, per germline. There are 11 residues in the CDR3. The CDR3 region has the DNA TGTGCCAGCAGTGAAGCGTGGGAGCAGTTCTTC. Translation gives CASSEAWEQFF.

The chain is built from TRBV4-1 and TRBJ1-2; D gene ambiguous. V gave up 4 bases and J gave up 4 bases, with 19 bases separating them. The CDR3 runs to 16 residues. From germline, CDR1 is MGHRA and CDR2 YSYEKL. The CDR3 is CASSLLPASGIYGYTF. The CDR3 DNA is TGCGCCAGCAGCCTATTACCAGCAAGCGGGATCTATGGCTACACCTTC.

The chain joins TRBV19 to TRBJ2-3; 12 nucleotides agree with TRBD1. CDR1 and CDR2 from the germline V gene are LNHDA and SQIVND (reference sequence). The V segment lost 3 bases and the J segment 2 bases; nucleotides outside the gene matches: 24. This CDR3 has 23 amino acids. The CDR3: CASSIQALRGQGAPLQLTDTQYF. CDR3 nucleotide sequence: TGTGCCAGTAGTATCCAGGCCCTTCGGGGACAGGGGGCACCACTACAACTCACAGATACGCAGTATTTT.

The J gene is TRBJ2-1, the V gene TRBV19; 11 bases are a match to TRBD2. J lost 7 bases, V lost 7 bases, and 6 bases had no gene match. The CDR3 covers 14 residues. Germline V gene data show CDR1 as LNHDA and CDR2 as SQIVND (reference sequence). The CDR3 protein is CASKTSGSFNEQFF. CDR3 DNA sequence: TGTGCCAGTAAAACTAGCGGGAGTTTTAATGAGCAGTTCTTC.

The rearrangement uses TRBV5-8 and TRBJ2-3; D not certain. Trimming stripped 4 bases from V and 0 bases from J, with 9 bases between. This CDR3 has 14 residues. Germline CDR1 reads SGHTS; CDR2 reads YDEGEE. CDR3 amino acids: CASSAEVSTDTQYF. CDR3 nucleotides: TGTGCCAGCAGCGCAGAGGTTAGCACAGATACGCAGTATTTT. Filled out from reference TRBV5-8 and TRBJ2-3, the complete variable domain reads EAGVTQSPTHLIKTRGQQATLRCSPISGHTSVYWYQQALGLGLQFLLWYDEGEERNRGNFPPRFSGRQFPNYSSELNVNALELEDSALYLCASSAEVSTDTQYFGPGTRLTVL.

The chain carries TRBV21-1 and TRBJ2-7. TRBV21-1 is a recognized pseudogene. This CDR3 is 13 amino acids long. For the CDR3, the DNA is TGTGCCAGCCCTCTGACGGACTCCTACGAGCAGTACTTC. Translation gives CASPLTDSYEQYF.

The chain joins TRBV7-6 to TRBJ2-7, with D perhaps matching TRBD1 or TRBD2 (5 bases each). Looked up from germline, CDR1 is SGHVS and CDR2 is FNYEAQ. With 3 bases removed from V and 5 bases from J, the gap between germline ends came to 17 bases. There are 15 residues in the CDR3. The CDR3 spells CASSFPRETSHEQYF. The CDR3 bases are TGTGCCAGCAGCTTCCCCAGGGAGACAAGCCACGAGCAGTACTTC.

The genes are TRBV7-6 and TRBJ1-2, with D perhaps matching TRBD1 (5 bases). Germline V gene lookup returns CDR1 SGHVS and CDR2 FNYEAQ. The CDR3 runs 15 residues. Between the trimmed V and J ends, which lost 1 base and 8 bases, there was a span of 17 bases. CDR3 bases: TGTGCCAGCAGCTTAGGCCAGGGCCCAATCCGCGGCTACACCTTC. This gives the protein CASSLGQGPIRGYTF. Full variable domain (remainder filled in from reference TRBV7-6 and TRBJ1-2): GAGVSQSPRYKVTKRGQDVALRCDPISGHVSLYWYRQALGQGPEFLTYFNYEAQQDKSGLPNDRFSAERPEGSISTLTIQRTEQRDSAMYRCASSLGQGPIRGYTFGSGTRLTVV.

In its sample, this clone was seen once. V and J are TRBV4-1 and TRBJ1-4; D may be TRBD1 (5 bases). This CDR3 comprises 15 residues. CDR1 is MGHRA and CDR2 is YSYEKL in the germline V gene. The CDR3 is CAAAGSGTQNEKLFF. As DNA, the CDR3 is TGCGCAGCAGCGGGATCAGGGACTCAGAATGAAAAACTGTTTTTT.

The chain combines TRBV2 with TRBJ2-1, with TRBD2 matching 10 bases. J was trimmed by 2 bases and V by 5 bases; bases with no gene match: 3. The CDR3 runs 15 residues. Germline values: CDR1 SNHLY, CDR2 FYNNEI. DNA for the CDR3: TGTGCCAGCAGTTCTAGCGGGAGCACCTACAATGAGCAGTTCTTC. It codes for CASSSSGSTYNEQFF. Drawing the rest from reference TRBV2 and TRBJ2-1, the complete variable domain is EPEVTQTPSHQVTQMGQEVILRCVPISNHLYFYWYRQILGQKVEFLVSFYNNEISEKSEIFDDQFSVERPDGSNFTLKIRSTKLEDSAMYFCASSSSGSTYNEQFFGPGTRLTVL.

The chain carries TRBV15 and TRBJ1-2; TRBD1 matches 10 bases. Germline trimming cut 8 bases from V and 8 bases from J; bases unmatched to any gene: 11. The germline V gene has CDR1 LNHNV and CDR2 YYDKDF (reference sequence). The CDR3 is 14 residues long. CDR3 DNA: TGTGCCACCTCGGAAGACAGGGGGCCGAGCGGCTACACCTTC. This translates into CATSEDRGPSGYTF.

The J gene is TRBJ2-7, the V gene TRBV11-2, with a possible D match to TRBD1 (5 bases). The V end lost 2 bases, the J end lost 1 base, and 12 bases lay between the germline ends. The CDR3 extends over 15 amino acids. Germline CDR1 SGHAT, CDR2 FQNNGV. The CDR3, as DNA: TGTGCCAGCAGCTTACAGGGTAAGAAGTCCTACGAGCAGTACTTC. It translates to CASSLQGKKSYEQYF.

This clone was picked up a small number of times. V is TRBV27 and J is TRBJ2-3, with 8 bases fitting TRBD1. Germline loops: CDR1 MNHEY, CDR2 SMNVEV (reference sequence). The J segment lost 0 bases and the V segment lost 4 bases, leaving 6 bases of the junction unmatched. This CDR3 is built from 16 residues. The CDR3 region has the DNA TGTGCCAGCAGTTCAGGACAGGGAGCTAGCACAGATACGCAGTATTTT. As protein: CASSSGQGASTDTQYF.

On this clone itself: Other DNA variants within this sample encode the same CDR3. The chain employs TRBV5-8 and TRBJ1-5; 7 bases are shared with TRBD1. The junction had 5 bases not matched to a gene; V was cut back by 1 base and J by 7 bases. The CDR3 totals 14 residues. Germline V gene sequence: CDR1 SGHTS, CDR2 YDEGEE. Here the CDR3 DNA reads TGTGCCAGCAGCTTGAGACAGGGAGGCCAGCCCCAGCATTTT. Its translation is CASSLRQGGQPQHF.

The chain carries TRBV11-3 and TRBJ2-1; D may be TRBD2 (6 bases). Germline lookup yields CDR1 SGHNT and CDR2 YENEEA. The CDR3 length is 16 residues. Trimming left V 0 bases short and J 9 bases short, with 18 bases between. The CDR3 DNA reads TGTGCCAGCAGCTTAGATCAATCGCGGGGTAGGAGTGAGCAGTTCTTC. This encodes CASSLDQSRGRSEQFF.

This sequence joins TRBV5-4 and TRBJ2-1; 13 bases agree with TRBD2. This CDR3 comprises 19 residues. J was trimmed by 8 bases and V by 4 bases; bases with no gene match: 18. The germline V gene encodes CDR1 SGHNT and CDR2 YYREEE (reference sequence). DNA for the CDR3: TGTGCCAGCAGCCAACACGGGACTAGCGGGATATCACCTTTGGATGAGCAGTTCTTC. Its translation is CASSQHGTSGISPLDEQFF.

The chain has TRBV28 and TRBJ2-1, with a tentative D call TRBD1 (6 bases). Trimming removed 5 bases from V and 0 bases from J, with 14 bases in between. From germline, CDR1 is MDHEN and CDR2 SYDVKM. The CDR3 totals 16 residues. DNA for the CDR3: TGTGCCAGCAGTCCCAGGACAGCAAGCTCCTACAATGAGCAGTTCTTC. Its protein product is CASSPRTASSYNEQFF.

This sequence joins TRBV6-4 and TRBJ2-3; 7 nucleotides match TRBD1. Germline V gene sequence: CDR1 MRHNA, CDR2 SNTAGT. CDR3 length: 17 residues. V was pared by 11 bases and J by 0 bases, with 17 bases of the junction left unmatched. The CDR3 region is CAPRGRNEPKSTDTQYF. The CDR3, as DNA: TGTGCCCCAAGGGGGCGGAACGAACCAAAAAGCACAGATACGCAGTATTTT.

V usage is TRBV27 and J usage is TRBJ1-5, with a tentative D call TRBD1 (5 bases). The V gene's germline CDR1 is MNHEY and CDR2 SMNVEV (reference sequence). The CDR3 has 14 amino acids. V dropped 4 bases and J dropped 7 bases, with 14 bases sitting between them. CDR3 in amino acids: CASSSPSAGQPQHF. The CDR3 DNA follows: TGTGCCAGCAGTTCCCCTTCGGCAGGGCAGCCCCAGCATTTT.